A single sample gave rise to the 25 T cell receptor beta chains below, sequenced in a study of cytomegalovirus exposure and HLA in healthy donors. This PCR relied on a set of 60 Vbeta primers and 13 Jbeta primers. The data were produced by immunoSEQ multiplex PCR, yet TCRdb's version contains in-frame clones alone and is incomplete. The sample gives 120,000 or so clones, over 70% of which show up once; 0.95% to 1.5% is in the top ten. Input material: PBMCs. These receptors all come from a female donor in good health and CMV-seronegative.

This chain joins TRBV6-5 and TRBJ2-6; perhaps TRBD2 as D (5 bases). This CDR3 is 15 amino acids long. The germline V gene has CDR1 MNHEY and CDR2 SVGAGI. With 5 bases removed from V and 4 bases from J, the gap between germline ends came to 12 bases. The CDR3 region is CASSRGLRGANVLTF. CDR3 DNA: TGTGCCAGCAGTCGAGGGTTAAGGGGGGCCAACGTCCTGACTTTC.

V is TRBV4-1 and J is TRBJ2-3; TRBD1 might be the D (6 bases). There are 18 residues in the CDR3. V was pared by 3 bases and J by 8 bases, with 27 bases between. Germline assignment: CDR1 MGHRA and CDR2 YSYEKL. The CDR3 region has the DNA TGCGCCAGCAGCCACCCAGGGGTAGTCGGGACAACACCCGGTACGCAGTATTTT. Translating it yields CASSHPGVVGTTPGTQYF.

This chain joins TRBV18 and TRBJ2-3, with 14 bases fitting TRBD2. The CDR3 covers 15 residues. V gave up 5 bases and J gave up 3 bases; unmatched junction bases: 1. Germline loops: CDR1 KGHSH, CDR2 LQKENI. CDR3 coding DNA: TGTGCCAGCTCAAGACTAGCGGGAGGGACAGATACGCAGTATTTT. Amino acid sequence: CASSRLAGGTDTQYF. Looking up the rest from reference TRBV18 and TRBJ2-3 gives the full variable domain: NAGVMQNPRHLVRRRGQEARLRCSPMKGHSHVYWYRQLPEEGLKFMVYLQKENIIDESGMPKERFSAEFPKEGPSILRIQQVVRGDSAAYFCASSRLAGGTDTQYFGPGTRLTVL.

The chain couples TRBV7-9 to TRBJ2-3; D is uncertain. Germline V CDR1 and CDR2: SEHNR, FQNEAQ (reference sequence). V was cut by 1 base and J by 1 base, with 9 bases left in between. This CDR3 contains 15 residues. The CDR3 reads CASSLGATRTDTQYF. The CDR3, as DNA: TGTGCCAGCAGCTTAGGGGCAACACGCACAGATACGCAGTATTTT.

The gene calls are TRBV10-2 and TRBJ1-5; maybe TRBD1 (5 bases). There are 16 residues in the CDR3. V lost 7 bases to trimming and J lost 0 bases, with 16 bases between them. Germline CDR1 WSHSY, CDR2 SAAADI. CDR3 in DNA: TGCGCCAGCAATTCCGGGGGTTATTATAGCAATCAGCCCCAGCATTTT. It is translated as CASNSGGYYSNQPQHF.

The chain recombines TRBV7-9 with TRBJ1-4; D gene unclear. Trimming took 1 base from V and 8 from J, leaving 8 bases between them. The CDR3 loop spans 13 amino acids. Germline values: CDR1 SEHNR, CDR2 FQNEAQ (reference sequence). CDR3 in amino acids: CASSLGAGEKLFF. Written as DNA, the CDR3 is TGTGCCAGCAGCTTAGGGGCGGGCGAAAAACTGTTTTTT.

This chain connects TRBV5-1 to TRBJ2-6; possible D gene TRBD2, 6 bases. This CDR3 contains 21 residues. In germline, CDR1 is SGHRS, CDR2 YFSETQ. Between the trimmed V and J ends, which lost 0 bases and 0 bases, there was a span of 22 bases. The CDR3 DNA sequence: TGCGCCAGCAGCTTGGATCCCCCAGCCGCGGGATACCTCTCTGGGGCCAACGTCCTGACTTTC. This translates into CASSLDPPAAGYLSGANVLTF.

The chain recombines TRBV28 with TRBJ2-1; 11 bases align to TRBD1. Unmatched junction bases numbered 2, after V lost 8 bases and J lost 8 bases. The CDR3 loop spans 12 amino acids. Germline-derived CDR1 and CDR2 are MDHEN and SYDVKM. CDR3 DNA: TGTGCCAGCTTGGGACAGGGGGATGAGCAGTTCTTC. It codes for CASLGQGDEQFF.

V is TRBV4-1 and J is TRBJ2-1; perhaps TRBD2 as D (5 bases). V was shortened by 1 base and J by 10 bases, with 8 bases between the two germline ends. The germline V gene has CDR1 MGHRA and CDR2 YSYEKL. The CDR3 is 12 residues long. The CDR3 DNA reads TGCGCCAGCAGCCAAGGCGGCGGGGAGCAGTTCTTC. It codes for CASSQGGGEQFF.

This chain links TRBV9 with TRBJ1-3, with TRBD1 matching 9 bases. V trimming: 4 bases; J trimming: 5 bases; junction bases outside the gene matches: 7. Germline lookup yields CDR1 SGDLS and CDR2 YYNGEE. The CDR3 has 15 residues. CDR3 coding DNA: TGTGCCAGCAGCTCAACAGGGGGCGCGAGAAACACCATATATTTT. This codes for CASSSTGGARNTIYF.

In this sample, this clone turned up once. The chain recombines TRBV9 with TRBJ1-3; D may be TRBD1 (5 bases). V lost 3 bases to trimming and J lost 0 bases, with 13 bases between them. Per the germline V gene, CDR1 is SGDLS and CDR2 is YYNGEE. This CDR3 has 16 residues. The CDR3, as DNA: TGTGCCAGCAGCGCTCCTGGGGCAAGCTCTGGAAACACCATATATTTT. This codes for CASSAPGASSGNTIYF.

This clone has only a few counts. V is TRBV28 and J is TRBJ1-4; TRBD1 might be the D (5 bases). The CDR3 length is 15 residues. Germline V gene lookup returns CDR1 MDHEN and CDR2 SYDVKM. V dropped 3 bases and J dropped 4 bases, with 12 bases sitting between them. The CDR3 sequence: CASSLSGNRNEKLFF. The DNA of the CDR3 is TGTGCCAGCAGTTTGTCAGGGAACCGTAATGAAAAACTGTTTTTT.

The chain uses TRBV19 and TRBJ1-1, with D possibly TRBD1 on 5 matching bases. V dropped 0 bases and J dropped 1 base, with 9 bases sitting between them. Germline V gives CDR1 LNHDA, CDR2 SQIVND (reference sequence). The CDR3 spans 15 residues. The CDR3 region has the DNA TGTGCCAGTAGTATAGACCGGGGGAAGAACACTGAAGCTTTCTTT. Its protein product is CASSIDRGKNTEAFF.

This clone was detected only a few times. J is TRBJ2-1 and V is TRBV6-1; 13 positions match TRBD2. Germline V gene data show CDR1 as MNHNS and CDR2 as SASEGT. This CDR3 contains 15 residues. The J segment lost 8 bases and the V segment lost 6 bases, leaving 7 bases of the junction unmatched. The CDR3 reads CASRSLAGGPYEQFF. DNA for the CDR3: TGTGCCAGCAGGTCACTAGCGGGAGGGCCGTATGAGCAGTTCTTC.

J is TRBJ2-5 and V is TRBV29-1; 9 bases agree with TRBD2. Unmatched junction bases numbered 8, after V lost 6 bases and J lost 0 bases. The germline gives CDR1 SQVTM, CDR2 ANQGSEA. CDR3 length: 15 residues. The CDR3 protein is CSVKGGRENQETQYF. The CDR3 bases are TGCAGCGTCAAGGGCGGGAGGGAGAACCAAGAGACCCAGTACTTC.

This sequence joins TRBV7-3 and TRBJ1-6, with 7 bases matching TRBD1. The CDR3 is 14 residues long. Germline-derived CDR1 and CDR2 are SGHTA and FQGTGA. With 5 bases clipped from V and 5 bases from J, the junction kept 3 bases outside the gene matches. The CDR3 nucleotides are TGTGCCAGCAGCGCCACAGGGGATAATTCACCCCTCCACTTT. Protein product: CASSATGDNSPLHF.

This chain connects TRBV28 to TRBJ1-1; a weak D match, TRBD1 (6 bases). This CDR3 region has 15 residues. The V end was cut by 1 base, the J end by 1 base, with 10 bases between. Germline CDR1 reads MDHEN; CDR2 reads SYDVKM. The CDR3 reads CASSLYGGQNTEAFF. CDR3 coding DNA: TGTGCCAGCAGTTTATATGGGGGACAGAACACTGAAGCTTTCTTT.

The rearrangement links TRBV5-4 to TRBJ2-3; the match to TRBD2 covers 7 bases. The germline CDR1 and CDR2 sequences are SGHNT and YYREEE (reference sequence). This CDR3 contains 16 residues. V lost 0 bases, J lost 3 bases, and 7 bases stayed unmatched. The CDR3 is CASSLGAASGTDTQYF. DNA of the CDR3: TGTGCCAGCAGCTTGGGTGCGGCTAGCGGAACAGATACGCAGTATTTT.

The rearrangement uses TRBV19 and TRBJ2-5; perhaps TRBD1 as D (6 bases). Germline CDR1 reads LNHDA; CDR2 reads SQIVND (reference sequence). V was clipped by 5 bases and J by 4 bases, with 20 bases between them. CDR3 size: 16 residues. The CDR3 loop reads CASSVYSGTRRETQYF. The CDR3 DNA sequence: TGTGCCAGTAGTGTATACTCCGGGACACGTCGAGAGACCCAGTACTTC.

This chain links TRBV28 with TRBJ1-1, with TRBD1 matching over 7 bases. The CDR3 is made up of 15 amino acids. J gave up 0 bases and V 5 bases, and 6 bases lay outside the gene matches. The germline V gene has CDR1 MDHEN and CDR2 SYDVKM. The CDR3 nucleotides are TGTGCCAGCAGTACTACAGGGGACATGAACACTGAAGCTTTCTTT. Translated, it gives CASSTTGDMNTEAFF.

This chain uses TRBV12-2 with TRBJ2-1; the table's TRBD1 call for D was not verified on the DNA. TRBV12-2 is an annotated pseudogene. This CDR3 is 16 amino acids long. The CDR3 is CASRLMGFWLYNEQFF. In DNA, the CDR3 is TGTGCAAGTCGCTTAATGGGCTTCTGGCTCTACAATGAGCAGTTCTTC.

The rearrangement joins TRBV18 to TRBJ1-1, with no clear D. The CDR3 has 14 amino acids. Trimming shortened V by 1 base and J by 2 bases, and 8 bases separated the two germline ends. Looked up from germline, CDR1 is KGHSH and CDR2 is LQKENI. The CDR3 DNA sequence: TGTGCCAGCTCACCACGGAGAACCAACACTGAAGCTTTCTTT. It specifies CASSPRRTNTEAFF.

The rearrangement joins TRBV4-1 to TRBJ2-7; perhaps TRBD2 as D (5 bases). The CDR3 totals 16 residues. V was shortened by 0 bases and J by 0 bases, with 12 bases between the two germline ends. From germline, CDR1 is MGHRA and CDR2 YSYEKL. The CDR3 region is CASSQDGLALSYEQYF. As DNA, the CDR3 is TGCGCCAGCAGCCAAGATGGGCTAGCCCTCTCCTACGAGCAGTACTTC.

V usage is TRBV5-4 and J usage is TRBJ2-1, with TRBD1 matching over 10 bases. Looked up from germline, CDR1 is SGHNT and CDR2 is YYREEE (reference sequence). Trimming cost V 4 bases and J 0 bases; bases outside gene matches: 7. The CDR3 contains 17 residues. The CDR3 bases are TGTGCCAGCAGCCTCCTTAGGACAGGGGGCTCCTACAATGAGCAGTTCTTC. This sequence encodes CASSLLRTGGSYNEQFF.

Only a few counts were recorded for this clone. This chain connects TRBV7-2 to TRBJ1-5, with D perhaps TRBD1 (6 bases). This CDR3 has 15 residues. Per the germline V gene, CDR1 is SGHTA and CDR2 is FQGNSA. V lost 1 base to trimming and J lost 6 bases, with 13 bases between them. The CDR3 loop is CASSLVGGAGQPQHF. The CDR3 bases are TGTGCCAGCAGCTTAGTCGGGGGGGCCGGTCAGCCCCAGCATTTT.